The rows below give T cell receptor beta chains drawn from one sample of a study of blood T cell repertoires in COVID-19. Measured with immunoSEQ multiplex PCR; TCRdb has only the in-frame clones, and not every one. The sample carries tens of thousands of clones, around 73% recorded once. Sample: peripheral blood. These receptors were taken from a man in his 60s with COVID-19, enrolled during active disease. The CDR3 runs from the conserved cysteine through the conserved F or W. The order of the fields is clone size, V gene, D gene, J gene, CDR3 protein, CDR3 DNA. D genes are given only for firm matches. The size entry is marked missing in some rows and otherwise reads once, few, many or a size class.

>.|TRBV14|.|TRBJ2-3
CASNKMRITDTQYF
TGTGCCAGCAATAAGATGAGGATCACAGATACGCAGTATTTT
>.|TRBV2|TRBD2|TRBJ2-3
CASRPGLGDTQYF
TGTGCCAGCAGACCCGGACTAGGGGATACGCAGTATTTT
>once|TRBV6-1|.|TRBJ2-7
CASSEYGSGGGEQYF
TGTGCCAGCAGTGAATACGGTAGCGGTGGTGGGGAGCAGTACTTC
>few|TRBV10-1|.|TRBJ1-3
CASSEVAGGNTIYF
TGCGCCAGCAGTGAAGTAGCGGGTGGAAACACCATATATTTT
>.|TRBV7-9|.|TRBJ1-4
CASSPGDGERKLFF
TGTGCCAGCAGCCCGGGGGACGGCGAGAGAAAACTGTTTTTT
>.|TRBV6-5|TRBD1|TRBJ2-7
CASRGQGYVGYEQYF
TGTGCCAGCAGGGGACAGGGTTATGTCGGGTACGAGCAGTACTTC
>.|TRBV21-1|.|TRBJ2-7
CASSKGPTPYEQYF
TGTGCCAGCAGCAAAGGGCCCACACCCTACGAGCAGTACTTC
>once|TRBV5-1|TRBD1|TRBJ2-2
CASSTGQGIWTGELFF
TGCGCCAGCTCGACGGGACAGGGGATTTGGACCGGGGAGCTGTTTTTT
>.|TRBV5-1|.|TRBJ2-1
CASTKVGGKYNEQFF
TGCGCCAGCACAAAGGTAGGCGGGAAATACAATGAGCAGTTCTTC
>few|TRBV19|.|TRBJ1-5
CASSRGPTGSGNQPQHF
TGTGCCAGTTCTAGGGGTCCGACTGGCTCAGGCAATCAGCCCCAGCATTTT
>.|TRBV18|TRBD2|TRBJ2-5
CASSPATTSGGETQYF
TGTGCCAGCTCACCCGCAACGACTAGCGGAGGAGAGACCCAGTACTTC
>.|TRBV5-6|TRBD1|TRBJ2-7
CASSSAGQGYEQYF
TGTGCCAGCAGCTCCGCGGGACAGGGCTACGAGCAGTACTTC
>.|TRBV10-3|TRBD2|TRBJ2-5
CAISESGTSGQETQYF
TGTGCCATCAGTGAGTCGGGGACTAGCGGGCAAGAGACCCAGTACTTC
>few|TRBV20-1|.|TRBJ1-6
CSAKGNSPLHF
TGCAGTGCTAAGGGGAATTCACCCCTCCACTTT
>once|TRBV19|.|TRBJ2-5
CASSISAGGPQETQYF
TGTGCCAGTAGTATAAGCGCTGGGGGCCCTCAAGAGACCCAGTACTTC
>once|TRBV6-5|TRBD1|TRBJ2-1
CASPGTEDYNEQFF
TGTGCCAGCCCCGGGACAGAGGATTACAATGAGCAGTTCTTC
>.|TRBV10-2|TRBD1|TRBJ1-5
CASSESGTVHQPQHF
TGCGCCAGCAGTGAGTCAGGGACAGTTCATCAGCCCCAGCATTTT
>.|TRBV28|TRBD1|TRBJ1-2
CASSTPQGDRSGYTF
TGTGCCAGCAGTACACCCCAGGGGGACAGATCTGGCTACACCTTC
>.|TRBV12-3/TRBV12-4|.|TRBJ1-6
CASSRELISPLHF
TGTGCCAGCAGTCGCGAGTTGATTTCACCCCTCCACTTT
>.|TRBV15|TRBD1|TRBJ2-3
CATSWDRGRDTQYF
TGTGCCACCAGCTGGGACAGGGGGAGGGATACGCAGTATTTT
>.|TRBV18|TRBD2|TRBJ2-1
CASSPLSGRVNNEQFF
TGTGCCAGCTCACCGTTAAGCGGGAGGGTTAACAATGAGCAGTTCTTC
>.|TRBV5-5|.|TRBJ1-1
CASSLPTGSMNTEAFF
TGTGCCAGCAGCCTTCCGACAGGATCTATGAACACTGAAGCTTTCTTT
>.|TRBV5-1|.|TRBJ2-1
CASSLVAANNEQFF
TGCGCCAGCAGCTTGGTGGCGGCAAACAATGAGCAGTTCTTC
>.|TRBV10-1|TRBD2|TRBJ2-2
CASKAGPNTGELFF
TGCGCCAGCAAAGCGGGGCCCAACACCGGGGAGCTGTTTTTT
>once|TRBV20-1|.|TRBJ1-6
CSASLDKYSPLHF
TGCAGTGCTAGTTTGGACAAATATTCACCCCTCCACTTT
>once|TRBV3-1/TRBV3-2|TRBD2|TRBJ2-7
CASSRGLAVSYEQYF
TGTGCCAGCAGCCGCGGACTAGCGGTGTCCTACGAGCAGTACTTC
>.|TRBV7-2|.|TRBJ2-4
CASSLGLGQGRVENIQYF
TGTGCCAGCAGCTTAGGGTTGGGTCAAGGGCGGGTTGAAAACATTCAGTACTTC
>once|TRBV9|.|TRBJ2-1
CASSVGSGDEQFF
TGTGCCAGCAGCGTAGGATCCGGGGATGAGCAGTTCTTC